The present TCR beta chain was sequenced within a study of blood T cell repertoires in COVID-19. This clone was detected once. The CDR3 has 18 residues. V was pared by 0 bases and J by 0 bases, with 7 bases of the junction left unmatched. Germline CDR1 is KGHSH and CDR2 is LQKENI. Assay: immunoSEQ multiplex PCR; the TCRdb copy retains only in-frame clones and omits some. The top ten clones hold under 3% of a sample with over 150,000 clones, roughly 86% of them seen once. Patients at the Seattle site were enrolled during active infection and followed longitudinally. The sequencing sample was made of peripheral blood. The receptor was derived from a woman aged 80 or older with COVID-19, enrolled during active disease. The rearrangement uses TRBV18 and TRBJ2-3; 9 nucleotides line up with TRBD2. The CDR3 nucleotides read TGTGCCAGCTCACCACCGGAAGTAGCGGGGGCTAGCACAGATACGCAGTATTTT. Protein sequence: CASSPPEVAGASTDTQYF.